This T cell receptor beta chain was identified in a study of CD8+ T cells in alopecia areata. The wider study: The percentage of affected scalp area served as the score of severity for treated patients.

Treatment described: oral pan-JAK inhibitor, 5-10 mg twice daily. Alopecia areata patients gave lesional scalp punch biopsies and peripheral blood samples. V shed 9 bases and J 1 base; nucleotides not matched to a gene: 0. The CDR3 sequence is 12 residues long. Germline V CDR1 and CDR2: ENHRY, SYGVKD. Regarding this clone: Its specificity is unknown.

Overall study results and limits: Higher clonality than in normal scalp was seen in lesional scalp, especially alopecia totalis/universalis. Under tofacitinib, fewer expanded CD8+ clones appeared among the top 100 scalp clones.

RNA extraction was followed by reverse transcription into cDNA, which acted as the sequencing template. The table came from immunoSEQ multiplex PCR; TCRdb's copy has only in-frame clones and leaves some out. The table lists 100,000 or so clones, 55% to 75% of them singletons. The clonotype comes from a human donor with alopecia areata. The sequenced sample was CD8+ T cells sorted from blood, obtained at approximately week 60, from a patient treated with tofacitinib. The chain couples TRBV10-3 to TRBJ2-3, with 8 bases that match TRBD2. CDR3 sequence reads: CAMRGGTDTQYF. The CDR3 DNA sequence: TGTGCCATGCGGGGGGGCACAGATACGCAGTATTTT.